This T cell receptor beta chain was recovered during a study of T cell responses to AZD1222 COVID-19 vaccine. For this clone: The antigen is undetermined.

The CDR3 loop spans 16 amino acids. CDR1 is SGHAT, CDR2 FQNNGV, per germline. Trimming cost V 1 base and J 4 bases, with 13 bases left between them. Only in-frame clones appear in the TCRdb table, and some are missing; sequencing was by immunoSEQ multiplex PCR. Of roughly 72,000 clones in the sample, 70% to 90% were seen once. Study results and limitations: A reported finding is that nearly half of spike-specific TCRs target unmutated variant regions. CD4 TCRs linked to vaccination spanned spike, dominating at 160-218 and 743-854. A rise in Spike-specific TCR breadth and depth followed two AZD1222 doses.

The chain has TRBV11-2 and TRBJ1-4, with D possibly being TRBD1 (5 bases). Specimen: peripheral blood, collected 28 days after the second dose of the MenACWY control vaccine. This TCR was sampled from an adult who received the MenACWY meningococcal vaccine as a control. CDR3 DNA sequence: TGTGCCAGCAGCTTAGTGAGACAGCCGAATAATGAAAAACTGTTTTTT. Translating gives CASSLVRQPNNEKLFF.